This TCR beta chain was found in a study of shared clonotypes between healthy human individuals. Germline V gene lookup returns CDR1 MNHEY and CDR2 SMNVEV (reference sequence). Trimming cost V 5 bases and J 1 base, with 9 bases left between them. There are 13 residues in the CDR3. Naivety among CD8 cells was defined by CD45RO negativity and positive CCR7 selection, thereby excluding terminally differentiated effector memory CD45RA+ cells. Data came from immunoSEQ multiplex PCR; TCRdb stores just in-frame clones and leaves some out. Of 600,000 or so clones listed, 90% to 95% are singletons. Broader study findings: Sample collection involved blood only; tissue repertoires are likely different. For sorted subsets, rarefaction showed incomplete sequencing despite large depth. A handful of donors had approximately 4.6% of their naive CD4 clonotypes in common.

With respect to this clone: Its antigen is as yet unknown. Other DNA sequences in this specimen translate into the identical CDR3.

Sequences were obtained from naive CD8+ T cells sorted from blood. This receptor was taken from a woman aged 25 to 39 in good health. The chain joins TRBV27 to TRBJ2-7; a possible D gene is TRBD1 (6 bases). The CDR3 DNA follows: TGTGCCAGCAGTCTAGGACAGTCCTACGAGCAGTACTTC. It specifies CASSLGQSYEQYF.